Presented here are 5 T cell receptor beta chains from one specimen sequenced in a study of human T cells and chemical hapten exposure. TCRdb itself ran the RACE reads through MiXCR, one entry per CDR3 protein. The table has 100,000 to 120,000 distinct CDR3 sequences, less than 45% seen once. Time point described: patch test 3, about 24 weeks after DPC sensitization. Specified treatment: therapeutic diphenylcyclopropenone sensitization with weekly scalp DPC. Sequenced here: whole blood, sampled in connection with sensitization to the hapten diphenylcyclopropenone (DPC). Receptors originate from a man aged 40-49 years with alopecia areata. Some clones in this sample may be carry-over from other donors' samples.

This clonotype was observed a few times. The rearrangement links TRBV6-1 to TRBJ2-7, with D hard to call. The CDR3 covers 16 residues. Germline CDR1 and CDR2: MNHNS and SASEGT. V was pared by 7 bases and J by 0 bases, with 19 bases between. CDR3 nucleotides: TGTGCCAGCACCACCAGCCATAAGCATTCCTCCTACGAGCAGTACGTC. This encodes CASTTSHKHSSYEQYV.

CDR3 sequence reads: CASSLRPAGGNEQFF. In DNA form, the CDR3 reads TGTGCCAGCAGCTTACGTCCAGCGGGAGGCAATGAGCAGTTCTTC. The chain joins TRBV7-2 to TRBJ2-1, with 9 bases that match TRBD2. The CDR3 contains 15 residues. J lost 6 bases, V lost 2 bases, and 5 bases had no gene match. Germline CDR1 is SGHTA and CDR2 is FQGNSA.

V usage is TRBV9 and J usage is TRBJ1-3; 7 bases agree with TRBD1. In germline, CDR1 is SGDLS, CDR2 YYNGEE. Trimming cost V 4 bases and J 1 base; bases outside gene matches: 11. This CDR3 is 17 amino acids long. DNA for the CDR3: TGTGCCAGCAGCCTAACCGGGACAGCGTCGTCTGGAAACACCATATATTTT. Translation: CASSLTGTASSGNTIYF.

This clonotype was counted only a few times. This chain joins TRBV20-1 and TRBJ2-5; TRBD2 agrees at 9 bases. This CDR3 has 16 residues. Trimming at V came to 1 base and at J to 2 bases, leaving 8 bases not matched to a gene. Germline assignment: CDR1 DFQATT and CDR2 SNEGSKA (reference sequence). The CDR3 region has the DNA TGCAGTGCTAGAGCACTAGCGGGTCCCAGACAAGAGACCCAGTACTTC. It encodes CSARALAGPRQETQYF.

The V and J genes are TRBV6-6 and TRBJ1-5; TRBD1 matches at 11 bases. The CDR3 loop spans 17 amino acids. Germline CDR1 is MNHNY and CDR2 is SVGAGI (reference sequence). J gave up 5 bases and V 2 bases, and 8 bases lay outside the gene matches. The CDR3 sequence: CASSYGQGAAADQPQHF. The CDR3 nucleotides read TGTGCCAGCAGTTACGGACAGGGGGCAGCTGCGGATCAGCCCCAGCATTTT.